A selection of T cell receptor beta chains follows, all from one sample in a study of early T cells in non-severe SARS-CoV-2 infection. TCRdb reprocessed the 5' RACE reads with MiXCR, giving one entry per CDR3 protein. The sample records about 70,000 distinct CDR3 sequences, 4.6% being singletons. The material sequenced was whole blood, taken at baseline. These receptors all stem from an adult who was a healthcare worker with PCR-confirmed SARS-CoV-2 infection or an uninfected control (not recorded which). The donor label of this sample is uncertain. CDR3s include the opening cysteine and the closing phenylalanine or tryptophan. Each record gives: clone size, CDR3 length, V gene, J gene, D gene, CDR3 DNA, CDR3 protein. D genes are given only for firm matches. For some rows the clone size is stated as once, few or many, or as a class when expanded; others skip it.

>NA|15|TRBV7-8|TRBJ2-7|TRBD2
TGTGCCAGCAGCTTAGCGTCGGGGGGAAGCTACGAGCAGTACTTC
CASSLASGGSYEQYF
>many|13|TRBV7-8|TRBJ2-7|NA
TGTGCCAGCAGCTTAGAACCGGGGTACGAGCAGTACTTC
CASSLEPGYEQYF
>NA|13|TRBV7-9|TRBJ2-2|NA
TGTGCCAGCAGCTTAGTAGGGGCCGGGGAGCTGTTTTTT
CASSLVGAGELFF
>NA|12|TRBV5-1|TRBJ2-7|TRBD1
TGCGCCAGCAGCGAACAGGGGCGCGAGCAGTACTTC
CASSEQGREQYF
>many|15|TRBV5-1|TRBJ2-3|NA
TGCGCCAGCAGCTTATTCGGCCCGGGGACAGATACGCAGTATTTT
CASSLFGPGTDTQYF
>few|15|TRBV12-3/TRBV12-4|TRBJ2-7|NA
TGTGCCAGCAGTTTCCAGGGAATTAACTCCTACGAGCAGTACTTC
CASSFQGINSYEQYF
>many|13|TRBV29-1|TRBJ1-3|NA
TGCAGCGTTGGGGGGTCCTCTGGAAACACCATATATTTT
CSVGGSSGNTIYF
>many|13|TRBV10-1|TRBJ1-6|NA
TGCGCCAGCAGGGACGGCCTTGGGTCACCCCTCCACTTT
CASRDGLGSPLHF
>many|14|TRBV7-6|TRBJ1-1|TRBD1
TGTGCCAGCAGCGCACAGGGGCTAGTCCGCGAAGCTTTCTTT
CASSAQGLVREAFF
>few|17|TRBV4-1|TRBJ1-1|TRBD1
TGCGCCAGCAGCCCCGGTCCAGGACAGGGGGCCGTCACTGAAGCTTTCTTT
CASSPGPGQGAVTEAFF
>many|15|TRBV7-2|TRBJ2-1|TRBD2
TGTGCCAGCAGCCGCGGGCTAGCGGGGGGGGATGAGCAGTTCTTC
CASSRGLAGGDEQFF
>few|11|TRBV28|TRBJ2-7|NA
TGTGCCGTCCTTGCGGCCGGCGAGCAGTACTTC
CAVLAAGEQYF
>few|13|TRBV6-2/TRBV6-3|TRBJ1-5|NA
TGTGCCAGCAGTTACCTGGTGAATCAGCCCCAGCATTTT
CASSYLVNQPQHF
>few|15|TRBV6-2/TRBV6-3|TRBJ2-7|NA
TGTGCCAGCAGTCTTGCCAACGGTCTAAGGGGCGAGCAGTACTTC
CASSLANGLRGEQYF
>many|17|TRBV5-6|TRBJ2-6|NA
TGTGCCAGCAGCTTGGTAACAGCAAGCTCTGGGGCCAACGTCCTGACTTTC
CASSLVTASSGANVLTF
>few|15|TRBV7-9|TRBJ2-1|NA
TGTGCCAGCCCCGGCTGGGAAACCTCCTACAATGAGCAGTTCTTC
CASPGWETSYNEQFF
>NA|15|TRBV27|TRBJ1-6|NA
TGTGCCAGCCGGGGCAGTGACACCAATAATTCACCCCTCCACTTT
CASRGSDTNNSPLHF
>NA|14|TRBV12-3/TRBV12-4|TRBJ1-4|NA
TGTGCCAGCACCTACCGACAGGTTTTTGAAAAACTGTTTTTT
CASTYRQVFEKLFF
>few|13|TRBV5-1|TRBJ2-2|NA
TGCGCCAGCACCCCCAGGAACACCGGGGAGCTGTTTTTT
CASTPRNTGELFF
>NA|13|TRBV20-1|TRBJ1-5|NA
TGCAGTGCTAGTGTGGGGGCAGGGCAGCCCCAGCATTTT
CSASVGAGQPQHF
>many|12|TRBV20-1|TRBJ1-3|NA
TGCAGTGCTAGGTCCTCGAAGGACACCATATATTTT
CSARSSKDTIYF
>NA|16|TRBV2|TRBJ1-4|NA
TGTGCCAGCAGTCTCCGCTTACCCGGGGCTAATGAAAAACTGTTTTTT
CASSLRLPGANEKLFF
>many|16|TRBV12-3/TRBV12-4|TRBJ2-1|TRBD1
TGTGCCAGCAGTCCGCGGACAGGCCCGATTAACAATGAGCAGTTCTTC
CASSPRTGPINNEQFF
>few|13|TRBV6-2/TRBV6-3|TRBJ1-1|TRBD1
TGTGCCAGCAGACTTACAGGGGACACTGAAGCTTTCTTT
CASRLTGDTEAFF
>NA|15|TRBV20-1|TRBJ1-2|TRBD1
TGCAGTGCTAGAGATCGGGGACAGAATTCTTTAGGCTACACCTTC
CSARDRGQNSLGYTF
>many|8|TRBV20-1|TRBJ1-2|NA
TGCAGTGCTAGACAAAACACCTTC
CSARQNTF
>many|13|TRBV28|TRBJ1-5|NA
TGTGCCAGCAGTTTGACAGTCAATCAGCCCCAGCATTTT
CASSLTVNQPQHF
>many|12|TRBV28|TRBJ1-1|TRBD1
TGTGCCAGCAGTCGGGGACAGGTTTTCGCTTTCTTT
CASSRGQVFAFF
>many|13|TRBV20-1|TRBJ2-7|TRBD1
TGCAGTGCCACCGGGACAGAAACTTACGAGCAGTACTTC
CSATGTETYEQYF
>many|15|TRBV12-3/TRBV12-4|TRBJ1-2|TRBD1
TGTGCCAGCAACCCTTCCGGACAGGGCCCTAGGGGCTACACCTTC
CASNPSGQGPRGYTF
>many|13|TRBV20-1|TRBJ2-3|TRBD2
TGCAGTGCTGGGCGGGGGAGCACAGATACGCAGTATTTT
CSAGRGSTDTQYF
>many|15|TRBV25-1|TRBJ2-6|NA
TGTGCCAGCAGGGGGGCAGGGGCTGGGGCCAACGTCCTGACTTTC
CASRGAGAGANVLTF
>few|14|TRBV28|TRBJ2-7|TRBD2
TGTGCCAGCAGGATAGCGGGGATTGCCTACGAGCAGTACTTC
CASRIAGIAYEQYF
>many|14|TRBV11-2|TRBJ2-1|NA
TGTGCCAGCAAGGGGGGCCCCTCCTACAATGAGCAGTTCTTC
CASKGGPSYNEQFF
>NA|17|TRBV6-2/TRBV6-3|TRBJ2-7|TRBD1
TGTGCCAGCAGACAGGGGGCGAGAGATAGGATTCGCTACGAGCAGTACTTC
CASRQGARDRIRYEQYF
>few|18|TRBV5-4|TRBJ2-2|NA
TGTGCCAGCAGCCCCCTCGCGGGGAACGACGCGAACACCGGGGAGCTGTTTTTT
CASSPLAGNDANTGELFF
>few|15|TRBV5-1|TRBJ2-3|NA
TGCGCCAGCAGCTTGTTCCTGGGCGATGGAGATACGCAGTATTTT
CASSLFLGDGDTQYF
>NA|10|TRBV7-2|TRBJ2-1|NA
TGTGCCAGCGGTCTTCATGAGCAGTTCTTC
CASGLHEQFF
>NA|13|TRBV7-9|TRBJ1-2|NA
TGTGCCAGCACCCTGACCCTTAACTATGGCTACACCTTC
CASTLTLNYGYTF
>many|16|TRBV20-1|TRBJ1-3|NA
TGCAGTGCCAGGGTCCGGGGCCTACGCTCTGGAAACACCATATATTTT
CSARVRGLRSGNTIYF
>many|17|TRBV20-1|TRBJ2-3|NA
TGCAGTGCTAGAGATGGCATCTCCCCTATTTTCACAGATACGCAGTATTTT
CSARDGISPIFTDTQYF
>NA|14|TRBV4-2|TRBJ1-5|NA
TGTGCCAGCAGCCAAGACCAGGGAAATCAGCCCCAGCATTTT
CASSQDQGNQPQHF
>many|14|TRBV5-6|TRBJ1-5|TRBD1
TGTGCCAGCAGCTTGGCAGACAGGGGCCAGCCCCAGCATTTT
CASSLADRGQPQHF
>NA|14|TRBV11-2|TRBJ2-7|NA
TGTGCCAGCAGCTTGAACGGGGCCCTGGGGGAGCAGTACTTC
CASSLNGALGEQYF
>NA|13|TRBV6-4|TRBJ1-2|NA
TGTGCCAGCAGTCAAGGGGACCAGGTTGGCTACACCTTC
CASSQGDQVGYTF
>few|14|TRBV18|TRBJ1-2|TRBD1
TGTGCCAGCTCACCAGGGACAGGGTTCTATGGCTACACCTTC
CASSPGTGFYGYTF